These T cell receptor beta chains were read from a single sample in a study of T cell responses to AZD1222 COVID-19 vaccine. Using immunoSEQ multiplex PCR, the repertoire was profiled, and TCRdb retains in-frame clones only, with some absent. The data show fewer than 200,000 clones, approximately 92% seen once. The specimen was peripheral blood, collected on day 0 of AZD1222 vaccination. These receptors were obtained from an adult in good health. The CDR3 runs from the conserved cysteine through the conserved F or W. The order of the fields is V gene, D gene, J gene, clone size, CDR3 protein, CDR3 DNA. The D gene is left open where the match is weak. Clone size is shown for a subset of rows, as once, few, many or a class of expanded clone.

V: TRBV9
D: TRBD1
J: TRBJ1-2
size: once
CDR3: CASSPGQEGRNTF
DNA: TGTGCCAGCAGCCCGGGACAGGAAGGCCGGAACACCTTC

V: TRBV19
D: -
J: TRBJ1-2
size: -
CDR3: CASSNLDKNYGYTF
DNA: TGTGCCAGTAGTAACCTGGACAAGAACTATGGCTACACCTTC

V: TRBV6-6
D: -
J: TRBJ2-3
size: -
CDR3: CASSPPWEADTQYF
DNA: TGTGCCAGCAGCCCGCCTTGGGAGGCAGATACGCAGTATTTT

V: TRBV28
D: -
J: TRBJ1-6
size: once
CDR3: CASSMDSENSPLHF
DNA: TGTGCCAGCAGCATGGACAGCGAGAATTCACCCCTCCACTTT

V: TRBV7-9
D: TRBD1
J: TRBJ1-2
size: -
CDR3: CASSRGQGDYGYTF
DNA: TGTGCCAGCAGCAGAGGACAGGGAGACTATGGCTACACCTTC

V: TRBV7-2
D: TRBD2
J: TRBJ2-5
size: -
CDR3: CASSSGTSGGASETQYF
DNA: TGTGCCAGCAGCTCGGGGACTAGCGGGGGGGCTAGTGAGACCCAGTACTTC

V: TRBV7-3
D: TRBD1
J: TRBJ2-1
size: once
CDR3: CASSLTDRAYNEQFF
DNA: TGTGCCAGCAGCTTGACGGACAGGGCGTACAATGAGCAGTTCTTC

V: TRBV24-1
D: -
J: TRBJ2-3
size: -
CDR3: CATSDPSSTTDTQYF
DNA: TGTGCCACCAGTGACCCGAGTAGCACCACAGATACGCAGTATTTT

V: TRBV28
D: -
J: TRBJ1-4
size: -
CDR3: CASKRSDSWREKLFF
DNA: TGTGCCAGCAAACGCTCGGACTCTTGGAGGGAAAAACTGTTTTTT

V: TRBV6-6
D: -
J: TRBJ2-7
size: -
CDR3: CASSYRASYEQYF
DNA: TGTGCCAGCAGTTACAGGGCTTCCTACGAGCAGTACTTC